The rows below give T cell receptor beta chains drawn from one sample of a study of identical twins. TCRdb ran MiXCR on the 5' RACE reads and lists one entry per CDR3 protein. Of some 500,000 distinct CDR3 sequences in the sample, approximately 15% were seen once. This same sample was also part of a study on yellow fever vaccine responses in identical twins.

Sequencing was performed on CD4+ T cells sorted from blood. The receptors derive from a young woman in good health. The CDR3 runs from the conserved cysteine through the conserved F or W. The D gene is left open where the match is weak. Clone size is given for some rows only: seen once, a few or many times, or a class if the clone is expanded.

clone size,D gene,V gene,J gene,CDR3 protein,CDR3 DNA
NA,NA,TRBV5-1,TRBJ2-1,CASSLRGLEAYNEQFF,TGCGCCAGCAGCTTGAGGGGCCTCGAGGCCTACAATGAGCAGTTCTTC
few,NA,TRBV12-3/TRBV12-4,TRBJ2-7,CASKPTAAYEQYF,TGTGCCAGCAAGCCGACAGCTGCCTACGAGCAGTACTTC
few,TRBD1,TRBV6-2/TRBV6-3,TRBJ2-4,CASRPPGGRNIQYF,TGTGCCAGCCGACCCCCAGGGGGAAGAAACATTCAGTACTTC
many,NA,TRBV11-1,TRBJ2-7,CASSLGNEQYF,TGTGCCAGCAGCTTAGGGAACGAGCAGTACTTC
NA,NA,TRBV15,TRBJ2-7,CATSREQGILSEQYF,TGTGCCACCAGCAGAGAACAGGGAATCTTGTCCGAGCAGTACTTC
few,NA,TRBV20-1,TRBJ2-7,CSASIDSTYEQYF,TGCAGTGCCTCCATTGACAGCACCTACGAGCAGTACTTC
few,TRBD2,TRBV3-1,TRBJ2-4,CASSLWGGGGRAKNIQYF,TGTGCCAGCAGCCTTTGGGGAGGCGGCGGGAGGGCCAAAAACATTCAGTACTTC
few,NA,TRBV25-1,TRBJ2-3,CASRSGEADTQYF,TGTGCCAGCAGGTCCGGGGAGGCAGATACGCAGTATTTT
NA,NA,TRBV18,TRBJ2-5,CASSPRRAGNQETQYF,TGTGCCAGCTCACCACGTCGAGCAGGGAACCAAGAGACCCAGTACTTC
NA,TRBD1,TRBV5-1,TRBJ1-3,CASSLGQGISSGNTIYF,TGCGCCAGCAGCTTGGGACAGGGAATTAGCTCTGGAAACACCATATATTTT
NA,TRBD2,TRBV11-2,TRBJ2-1,CASSLVGSGGSSYNEQFF,TGTGCCAGCAGCTTAGTGGGTAGCGGCGGGAGCTCCTACAATGAGCAGTTCTTC
few,NA,TRBV20-1,TRBJ2-6,CSSADGNSGANVLTF,TGCAGTTCCGCGGACGGAAACTCTGGGGCCAACGTCCTGACTTTC
few,NA,TRBV20-1,TRBJ2-7,CSATPDYEQYF,TGCAGTGCCACCCCCGACTACGAGCAGTACTTC
few,NA,TRBV11-2,TRBJ2-7,CASRQQGYYEQYF,TGTGCCAGCCGGCAACAAGGCTACTACGAGCAGTACTTC
few,NA,TRBV24-1,TRBJ2-2,CATRSTGLVGELFF,TGTGCCACCCGGTCGACGGGTCTTGTCGGGGAGCTGTTTTTT
many,NA,TRBV29-1,TRBJ2-2,CSVGSRTDYTGELFF,TGCAGCGTTGGTTCCCGGACGGACTACACCGGGGAGCTGTTTTTT
many,NA,TRBV6-4,TRBJ1-1,CASSHGEVAFF,TGTGCCAGCAGCCACGGGGAGGTAGCTTTCTTT
few,NA,TRBV4-3,TRBJ2-5,CASSQDWGTETQYF,TGCGCCAGCAGCCAAGATTGGGGCACAGAGACCCAGTACTTC
few,TRBD1,TRBV10-3,TRBJ2-5,CAISYRGQETQYF,TGTGCCATCAGTTACAGGGGACAGGAGACCCAGTACTTC
few,NA,TRBV5-6,TRBJ1-2,CASSGGSSYTF,TGTGCCAGCAGCGGGGGGAGTAGCTACACCTTC
NA,TRBD2,TRBV20-1,TRBJ2-7,CSATGLAGGRLSYEQYF,TGCAGTGCGACCGGACTAGCGGGAGGGCGGCTATCTTACGAGCAGTACTTC
NA,NA,TRBV9,TRBJ2-7,CASSVGLGGESYEQYF,TGTGCCAGCAGCGTAGGTCTGGGGGGCGAATCCTACGAGCAGTACTTC
NA,TRBD2,TRBV7-2,TRBJ2-5,CASSWTSGEETQYF,TGTGCCAGCAGCTGGACTAGCGGAGAAGAGACCCAGTACTTC
NA,NA,TRBV20-1,TRBJ1-4,CSARDPTGSGKLFF,TGCAGTGCTAGAGATCCGACAGGCTCGGGAAAACTGTTTTTT
few,TRBD2,TRBV7-9,TRBJ2-7,CASTQRGLAYEQYF,TGTGCCAGCACCCAGCGGGGCCTTGCCTACGAGCAGTACTTC
many,TRBD2,TRBV6-2/TRBV6-3,TRBJ2-1,CASRVLAGSEQFF,TGTGCCAGCAGAGTTCTAGCGGGAAGTGAGCAGTTCTTC
many,NA,TRBV12-3/TRBV12-4,TRBJ1-1,CASSLRGGPYADTEAFF,TGTGCCAGCAGTTTAAGAGGGGGTCCGTATGCGGACACTGAAGCTTTCTTT
few,NA,TRBV12-3/TRBV12-4,TRBJ2-7,CASRYLKGHEQYF,TGTGCCAGCAGATACCTGAAGGGACACGAGCAGTACTTC
NA,NA,TRBV2,TRBJ1-5,CASRKQGVQNQPQHF,TGTGCCAGCAGAAAACAGGGCGTCCAAAATCAGCCCCAGCATTTT
NA,TRBD1,TRBV11-2,TRBJ2-7,CASNPGQGVHEQYF,TGTGCCAGCAACCCGGGACAGGGTGTACACGAGCAGTACTTC
many,TRBD2,TRBV12-3/TRBV12-4,TRBJ2-1,CASSFDTSGSHFF,TGTGCCAGCAGTTTCGACACTAGCGGGAGCCATTTCTTC
NA,TRBD1,TRBV7-8,TRBJ1-1,CASSRRDSLSTEAFF,TGTGCCAGCAGCCGCCGGGACAGTTTGAGCACTGAAGCTTTCTTT
NA,TRBD1,TRBV7-3,TRBJ2-7,CASSLDRDGEQYF,TGTGCCAGCAGCCTGGACAGGGACGGCGAGCAGTACTTC
NA,NA,TRBV20-1,TRBJ2-4,CSARTPSLAKNIQYF,TGCAGTGCCCGAACCCCAAGTCTAGCCAAAAACATTCAGTACTTC
NA,NA,TRBV20-1,TRBJ2-1,CSATPGGNEQFF,TGCAGTGCTACCCCCGGGGGCAATGAGCAGTTCTTC
NA,NA,TRBV27,TRBJ2-5,CASSLFGGREETQYF,TGTGCCAGCAGTTTATTCGGGGGGCGCGAGGAGACCCAGTACTTC
NA,NA,TRBV28,TRBJ2-7,CASSPSDRQGPTYF,TGTGCCAGCAGCCCGTCGGACCGTCAGGGCCCCACGTACTTC
few,NA,TRBV18,TRBJ1-1,CASSPKGDSGTEAFF,TGTGCCAGCTCACCAAAGGGGGATTCGGGAACTGAAGCTTTCTTT
NA,TRBD1,TRBV7-2,TRBJ2-5,CASSIKTGGLMETQYF,TGTGCCAGCAGCATTAAGACAGGGGGGTTAATGGAGACCCAGTACTTC
NA,TRBD2,TRBV9,TRBJ2-4,CASSVDPRGGRNIQYF,TGTGCCAGCAGCGTAGACCCACGGGGGGGGAGGAACATTCAGTACTTC
NA,NA,TRBV19,TRBJ2-7,CASSPRGIGEQYF,TGTGCCAGTAGTCCCCGGGGGATTGGTGAGCAGTACTTC